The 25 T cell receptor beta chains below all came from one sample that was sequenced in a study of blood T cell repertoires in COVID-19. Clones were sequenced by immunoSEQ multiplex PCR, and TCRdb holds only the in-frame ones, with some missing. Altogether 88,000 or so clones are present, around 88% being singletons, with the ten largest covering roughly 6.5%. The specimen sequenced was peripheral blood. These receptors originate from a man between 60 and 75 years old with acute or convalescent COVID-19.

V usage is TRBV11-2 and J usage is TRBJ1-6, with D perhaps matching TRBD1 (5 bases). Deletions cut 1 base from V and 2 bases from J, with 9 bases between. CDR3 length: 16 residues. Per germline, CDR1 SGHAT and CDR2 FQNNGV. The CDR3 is CASSLVGGAYNSPLHF. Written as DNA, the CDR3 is TGTGCCAGCAGCTTAGTCGGGGGGGCCTATAATTCACCCCTCCACTTT.

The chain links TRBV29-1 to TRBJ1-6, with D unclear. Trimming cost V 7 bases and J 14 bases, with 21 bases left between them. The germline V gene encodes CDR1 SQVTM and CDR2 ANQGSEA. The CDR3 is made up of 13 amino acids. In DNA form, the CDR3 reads TGCAGCGCCGCCGTCGGCCCCGAGGGAGCCCTCCACTTT. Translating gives CSAAVGPEGALHF.

CDR3 protein: CATSDFPQETQYF. The CDR3 DNA reads as TGTGCCACCAGTGATTTTCCTCAAGAGACCCAGTACTTC. The rearrangement uses TRBV24-1 and TRBJ2-5, with D unclear. Trimming left V 1 base short and J 2 bases short, with 4 bases between. Germline CDR1 is KGHDR and CDR2 is SFDVKD. This CDR3 is 13 amino acids long.

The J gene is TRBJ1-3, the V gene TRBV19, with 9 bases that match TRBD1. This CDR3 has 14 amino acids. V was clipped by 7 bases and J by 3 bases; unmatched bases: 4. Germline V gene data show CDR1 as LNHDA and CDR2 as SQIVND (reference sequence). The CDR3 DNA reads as TGTGCCAGTACGGACAGGGGAGGTGGAAACACCATATATTTT. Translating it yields CASTDRGGGNTIYF.

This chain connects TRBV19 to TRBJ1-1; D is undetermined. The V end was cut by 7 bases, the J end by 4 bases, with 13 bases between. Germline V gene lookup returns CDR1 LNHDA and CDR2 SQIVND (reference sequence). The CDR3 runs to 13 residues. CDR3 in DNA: TGTGCCAGTACAGGCGGGGTATTCACTGAAGCTTTCTTT. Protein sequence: CASTGGVFTEAFF.

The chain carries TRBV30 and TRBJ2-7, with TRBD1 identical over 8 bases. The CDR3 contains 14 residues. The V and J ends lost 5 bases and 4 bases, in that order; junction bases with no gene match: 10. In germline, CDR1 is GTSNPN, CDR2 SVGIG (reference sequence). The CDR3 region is CAWSHQGAGYEQYF. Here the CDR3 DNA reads TGTGCCTGGTCCCATCAGGGGGCGGGTTACGAGCAGTACTTC.

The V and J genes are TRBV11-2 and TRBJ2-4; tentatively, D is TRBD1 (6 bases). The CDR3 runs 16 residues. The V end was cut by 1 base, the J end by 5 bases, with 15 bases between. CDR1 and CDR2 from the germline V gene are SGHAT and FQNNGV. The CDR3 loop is CASSLAFQGPQNIQYF. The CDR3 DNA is TGTGCCAGCAGCTTAGCCTTCCAGGGGCCGCAAAACATTCAGTACTTC.

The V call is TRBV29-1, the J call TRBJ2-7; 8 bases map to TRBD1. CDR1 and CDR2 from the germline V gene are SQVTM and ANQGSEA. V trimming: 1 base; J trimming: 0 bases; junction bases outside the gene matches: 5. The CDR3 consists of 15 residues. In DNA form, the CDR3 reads TGCAGCGTTGAAGGGGGACAGGAGAACTCCTACGAGCAGTACTTC. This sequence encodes CSVEGGQENSYEQYF.

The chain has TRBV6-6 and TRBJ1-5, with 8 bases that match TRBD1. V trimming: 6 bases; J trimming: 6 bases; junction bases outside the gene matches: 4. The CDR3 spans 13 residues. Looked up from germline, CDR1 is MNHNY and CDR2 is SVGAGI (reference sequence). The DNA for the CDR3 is TGTGCCAGCAGCCAGGGGGCTCGTCAGCCCCAGCATTTT. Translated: CASSQGARQPQHF.

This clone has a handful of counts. Written as DNA, the CDR3 is TGTGCCAGCTCACAGGGGGCGGTGAACACTGAAGCTTTCTTT. This codes for CASSQGAVNTEAFF. The genes are TRBV18 and TRBJ1-1; the match to TRBD1 covers 7 bases. V lost 4 bases to trimming and J lost 0 bases; unmatched junction nucleotides: 2. Looked up from germline, CDR1 is KGHSH and CDR2 is LQKENI. This CDR3 region has 14 residues.

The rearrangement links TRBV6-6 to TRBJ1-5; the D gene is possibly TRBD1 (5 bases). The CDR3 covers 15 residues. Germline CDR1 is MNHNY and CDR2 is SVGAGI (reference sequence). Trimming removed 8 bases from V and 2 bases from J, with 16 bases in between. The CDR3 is CASGSQGVGNQPQHF. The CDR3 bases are TGTGCCAGCGGCAGTCAAGGGGTTGGCAATCAGCCCCAGCATTTT.

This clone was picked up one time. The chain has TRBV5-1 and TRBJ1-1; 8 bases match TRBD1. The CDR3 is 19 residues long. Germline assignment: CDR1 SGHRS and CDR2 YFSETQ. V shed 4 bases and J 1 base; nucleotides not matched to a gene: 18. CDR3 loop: CASSQGDWRGTGKNTEAFF. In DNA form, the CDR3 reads TGCGCCAGCAGCCAGGGGGATTGGCGCGGGACAGGAAAGAACACTGAAGCTTTCTTT.

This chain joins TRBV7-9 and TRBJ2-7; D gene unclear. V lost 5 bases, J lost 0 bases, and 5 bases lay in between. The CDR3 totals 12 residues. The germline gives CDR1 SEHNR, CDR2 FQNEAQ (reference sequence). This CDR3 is CASSLSSYEQYF. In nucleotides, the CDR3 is TGTGCCAGCAGCCTTAGCTCCTACGAGCAGTACTTC.

CDR3: CSAVTSIATDTQYF. The CDR3 region has the DNA TGCAGCGCTGTGACTAGCATCGCCACAGATACGCAGTATTTT. The chain couples TRBV29-1 to TRBJ2-3; the match to TRBD2 covers 7 bases. Germline V gives CDR1 SQVTM, CDR2 ANQGSEA. The CDR3 is 14 residues long. After removal of 7 bases from V and 2 bases from J, the junction contained 9 bases not matched to a gene.

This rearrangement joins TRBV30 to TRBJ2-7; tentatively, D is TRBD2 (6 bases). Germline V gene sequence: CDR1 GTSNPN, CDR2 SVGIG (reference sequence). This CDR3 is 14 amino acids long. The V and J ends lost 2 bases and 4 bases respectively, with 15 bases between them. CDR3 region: CAWSLTTRWYEQYF. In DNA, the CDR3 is TGTGCCTGGAGTCTCACGACTAGGTGGTACGAGCAGTACTTC.

CDR3 bases: TGTGCCAGTAGTATAATGGCCCTCGGGGGAGGAGCTAACTATGGCTACACCTTC. It encodes CASSIMALGGGANYGYTF. The chain links TRBV19 to TRBJ1-2, with D maybe TRBD1 (5 bases). The V gene lost 2 bases and the J gene lost 0 bases, with 19 bases spanning the gap. Germline-derived CDR1 and CDR2 are LNHDA and SQIVND (reference sequence). The CDR3 covers 18 residues.

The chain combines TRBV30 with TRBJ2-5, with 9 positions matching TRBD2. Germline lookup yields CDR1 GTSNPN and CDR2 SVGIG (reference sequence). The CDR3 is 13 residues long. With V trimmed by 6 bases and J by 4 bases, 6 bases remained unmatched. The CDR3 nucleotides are TGTGCCTGCCAGCGGGAGGTTGTAGAGACCCAGTACTTC. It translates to CACQREVVETQYF.

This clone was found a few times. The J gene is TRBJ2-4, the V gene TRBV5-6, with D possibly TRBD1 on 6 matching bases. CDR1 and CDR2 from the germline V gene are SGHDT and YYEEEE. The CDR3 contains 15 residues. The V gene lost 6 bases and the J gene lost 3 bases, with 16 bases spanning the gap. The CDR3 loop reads CASNRVTENKNIQYF. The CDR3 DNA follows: TGTGCCAGCAACAGGGTCACAGAAAACAAAAACATTCAGTACTTC. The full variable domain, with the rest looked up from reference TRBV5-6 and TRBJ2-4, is DAGVTQSPTHLIKTRGQQVTLRCSPKSGHDTVSWYQQALGQGPQFIFQYYEEEERQRGNFPDRFSGHQFPNYSSELNVNALLLGDSALYLCASNRVTENKNIQYFGAGTRLSVL.

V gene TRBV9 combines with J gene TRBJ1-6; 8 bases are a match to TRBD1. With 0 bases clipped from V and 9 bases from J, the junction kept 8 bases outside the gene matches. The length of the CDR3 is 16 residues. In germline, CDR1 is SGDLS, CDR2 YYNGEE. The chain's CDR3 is CASSVGPTGGGSPLHF. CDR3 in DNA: TGTGCCAGCAGCGTAGGTCCCACAGGGGGTGGTTCACCCCTCCACTTT.

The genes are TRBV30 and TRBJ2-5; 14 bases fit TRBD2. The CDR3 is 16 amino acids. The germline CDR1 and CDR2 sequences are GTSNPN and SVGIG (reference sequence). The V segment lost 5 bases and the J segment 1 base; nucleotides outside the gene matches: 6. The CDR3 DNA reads TGTGCCTGGGGTGGACTAGCGGGGGGCCTCCAAGAGACCCAGTACTTC. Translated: CAWGGLAGGLQETQYF.

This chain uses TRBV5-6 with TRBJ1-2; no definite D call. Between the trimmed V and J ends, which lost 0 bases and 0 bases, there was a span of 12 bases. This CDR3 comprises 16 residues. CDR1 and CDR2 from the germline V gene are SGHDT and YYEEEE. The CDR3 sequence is CASSLDRRTSNYGYTF. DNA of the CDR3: TGTGCCAGCAGCTTGGACAGAAGAACATCTAACTATGGCTACACCTTC.

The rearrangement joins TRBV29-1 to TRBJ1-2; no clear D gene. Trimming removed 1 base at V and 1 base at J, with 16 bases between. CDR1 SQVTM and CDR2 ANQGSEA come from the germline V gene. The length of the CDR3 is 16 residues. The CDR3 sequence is CSVEVASRALNYGYTF. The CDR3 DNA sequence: TGCAGCGTTGAAGTGGCATCGAGGGCCCTTAACTATGGCTACACCTTC.

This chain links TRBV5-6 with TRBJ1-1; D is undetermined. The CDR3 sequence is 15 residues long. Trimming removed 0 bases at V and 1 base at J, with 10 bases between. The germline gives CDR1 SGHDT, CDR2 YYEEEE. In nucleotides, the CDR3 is TGTGCCAGCAGCTTGGGGGTGACTGGGAACACTGAAGCTTTCTTT. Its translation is CASSLGVTGNTEAFF.

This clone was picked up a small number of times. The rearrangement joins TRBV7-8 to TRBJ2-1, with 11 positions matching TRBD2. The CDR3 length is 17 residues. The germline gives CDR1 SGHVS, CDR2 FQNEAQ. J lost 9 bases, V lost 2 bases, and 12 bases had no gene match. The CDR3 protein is CASSLSIAGGLLGEQFF. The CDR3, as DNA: TGTGCCAGCAGCTTATCAATAGCGGGAGGGCTCTTAGGTGAGCAGTTCTTC.

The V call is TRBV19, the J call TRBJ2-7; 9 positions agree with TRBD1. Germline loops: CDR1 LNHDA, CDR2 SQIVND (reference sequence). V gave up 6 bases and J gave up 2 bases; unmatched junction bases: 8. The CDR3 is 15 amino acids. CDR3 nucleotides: TGTGCCAGTAGCTTCACCGGGACAGGGACCTACGAGCAGTACTTC. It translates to CASSFTGTGTYEQYF.